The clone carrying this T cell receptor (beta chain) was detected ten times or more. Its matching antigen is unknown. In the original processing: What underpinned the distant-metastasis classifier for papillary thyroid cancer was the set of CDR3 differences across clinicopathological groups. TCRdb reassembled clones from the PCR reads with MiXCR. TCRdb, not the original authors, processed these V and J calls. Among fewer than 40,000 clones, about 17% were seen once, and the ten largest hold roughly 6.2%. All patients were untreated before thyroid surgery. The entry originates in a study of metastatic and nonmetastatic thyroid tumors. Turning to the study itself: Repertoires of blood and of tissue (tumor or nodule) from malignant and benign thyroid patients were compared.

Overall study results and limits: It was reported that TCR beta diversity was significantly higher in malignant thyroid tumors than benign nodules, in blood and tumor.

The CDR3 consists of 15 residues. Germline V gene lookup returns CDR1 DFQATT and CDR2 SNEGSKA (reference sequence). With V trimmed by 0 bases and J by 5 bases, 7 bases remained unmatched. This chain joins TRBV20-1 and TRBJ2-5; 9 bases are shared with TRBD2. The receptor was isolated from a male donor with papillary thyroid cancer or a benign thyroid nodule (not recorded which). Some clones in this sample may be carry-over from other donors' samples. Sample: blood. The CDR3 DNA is TGCAGTGCTAGAGATAGTAGCGGGAGCGAGGAGACCCAGTACTTC. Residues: CSARDSSGSEETQYF.